The 15 T cell receptor beta chains below come from one sample, sequenced in a study of T cell repertoires in ileal Crohn's disease (dated by TCRdb to about 2019). Library generation was performed with the immunoSEQ multiplex PCR assay. The clones in this table, taken by TCRdb from immuneACCESS, are in-frame only. Not every clone is retained; where verified, under half of the shortfall comes from an unresolved V gene, and the cause of the rest is unknown. This sample comprises 15,000 or so clones, 88% of them detected only once. The ten most abundant clones make up roughly 5.5% of the sample. The sequencing sample was made of ileal tissue. The receptors come from an adult with Crohn's disease.

This clone was found a few times. J is TRBJ2-3 and V is TRBV6-4, with D possibly being TRBD1 (6 bases). The CDR3 sequence is 15 residues long. V was shortened by 2 bases and J by 4 bases, with 13 bases between the two germline ends. The germline CDR1 and CDR2 sequences are MRHNA and SNTAGT. For the CDR3, the DNA is TGTGCCAGCAGTGACGGGGCAGGGGCGTCAGATACGCAGTATTTT. Amino acids: CASSDGAGASDTQYF.

This chain connects TRBV7-9 to TRBJ2-7; 9 nucleotides align to TRBD2. Trimming removed 1 base from V and 6 bases from J; junction bases left unmatched: 7. This CDR3 spans 15 amino acids. In germline, CDR1 is SEHNR, CDR2 FQNEAQ (reference sequence). The CDR3: CASSLVGSGSAEQYF. CDR3 nucleotide sequence: TGTGCCAGCAGCTTAGTAGGTAGCGGGAGTGCCGAGCAGTACTTC. Together with reference TRBV7-9 and TRBJ2-7, the CDR3 gives the full variable domain: DTGVSQNPRHKITKRGQNVTFRCDPISEHNRLYWYRQTLGQGPEFLTYFQNEAQLEKSRLLSDRFSAERPKGSFSTLEIQRTEQGDSAMYLCASSLVGSGSAEQYFGPGTRLTVT.

The chain joins TRBV18 to TRBJ2-2; TRBD1 might be the D (5 bases). Looked up from germline, CDR1 is KGHSH and CDR2 is LQKENI. This CDR3 has 15 amino acids. Trimming removed 0 bases from V and 3 bases from J, with 8 bases in between. The CDR3 sequence: CASSPPGRDTGELFF. Written as DNA, the CDR3 is TGTGCCAGCTCACCACCGGGCAGGGACACCGGGGAGCTGTTTTTT.

This chain uses TRBV29-1 with TRBJ1-5; no reliable D call. V lost 5 bases to trimming and J lost 4 bases, with 9 bases between them. In germline, CDR1 is SQVTM, CDR2 ANQGSEA. The CDR3 contains 12 residues. Here the CDR3 reads CSVTNSNQPQHF. The CDR3 DNA is TGCAGCGTTACGAACAGTAATCAGCCCCAGCATTTT. The full variable domain, rest sourced from reference TRBV29-1 and TRBJ1-5, is SAVISQKPSRDICQRGTSLTIQCQVDSQVTMMFWYRQQPGQSLTLIATANQGSEATYESGFVIDKFPISRPNLTFSTLTVSNMSPEDSSIYLCSVTNSNQPQHFGDGTRLSIL.

In this sample, this clone turned up once. The chain employs TRBV7-6 and TRBJ2-3; possibly TRBD2 for D (6 bases). This CDR3 has 15 residues. The V end lost 3 bases, the J end lost 0 bases, and 10 bases lay between the germline ends. Germline V gene data show CDR1 as SGHVS and CDR2 as FNYEAQ. DNA for the CDR3: TGTGCCAGCAGCTTTAGCGGATCTAGCACAGATACGCAGTATTTT. Translation gives CASSFSGSSTDTQYF. Combining the CDR3 with reference TRBV7-6 and TRBJ2-3 gives the whole variable domain GAGVSQSPRYKVTKRGQDVALRCDPISGHVSLYWYRQALGQGPEFLTYFNYEAQQDKSGLPNDRFSAERPEGSISTLTIQRTEQRDSAMYRCASSFSGSSTDTQYFGPGTRLTVL.

The chain employs TRBV5-1 and TRBJ1-1; 8 positions match TRBD1. Germline CDR1 and CDR2: SGHRS and YFSETQ. Trimming cost V 3 bases and J 1 base; bases outside gene matches: 2. CDR3 size: 14 residues. This CDR3 reads CASSSGQANTEAFF. CDR3 coding DNA: TGCGCCAGCAGCTCGGGACAGGCGAACACTGAAGCTTTCTTT.

V and J are TRBV6-5 and TRBJ2-7; TRBD1 is a possible D gene (6 bases). This CDR3 spans 15 amino acids. The germline gives CDR1 MNHEY, CDR2 SVGAGI. V was trimmed by 5 bases and J by 4 bases, leaving 18 bases between them. The chain's CDR3 is CASSATSGGPYEQYF. The CDR3 DNA sequence: TGTGCCAGCAGTGCGACGAGTGGGGGCCCTTACGAGCAGTACTTC.

The chain is built from TRBV9 and TRBJ2-1, with 8 bases identical to TRBD2. This CDR3 spans 14 amino acids. Germline trimming cut 6 bases from V and 6 bases from J; bases unmatched to any gene: 8. Germline V gives CDR1 SGDLS, CDR2 YYNGEE. The CDR3 DNA is TGTGCCAGCACACGGGAGGGCCACCTCAATGAGCAGTTCTTC. It specifies CASTREGHLNEQFF.

This clone has more than one count but fewer than ten. This sequence joins TRBV6-5 and TRBJ1-1; maybe TRBD1 (5 bases). The CDR3 is made up of 13 amino acids. V was shortened by 6 bases and J by 1 base, with 9 bases between the two germline ends. Germline lookup yields CDR1 MNHEY and CDR2 SVGAGI. CDR3 DNA sequence: TGTGCCAGCAGAAACGGGGGGAACACTGAAGCTTTCTTT. Protein: CASRNGGNTEAFF.

V is TRBV10-1 and J is TRBJ2-1, with D possibly TRBD1 on 5 matching bases. The CDR3 contains 14 residues. Trimming pared 3 bases from V and 6 bases from J, leaving 12 bases between. Germline V lookup: CDR1 WNHNN, CDR2 SYGVQD (reference sequence). CDR3 nucleotides: TGCGCCAGCAGTGAACAGGCTGGCCCCAATGAGCAGTTCTTC. This gives the protein CASSEQAGPNEQFF.

This chain connects TRBV30 to TRBJ2-1, with 8 positions matching TRBD2. V was pared by 1 base and J by 4 bases, with 6 bases of the junction left unmatched. This CDR3 spans 15 amino acids. Germline V gene data show CDR1 as GTSNPN and CDR2 as SVGIG (reference sequence). The CDR3 is CAWSAGRGIYNEQFF. CDR3 DNA sequence: TGTGCCTGGAGTGCCGGGAGGGGAATTTACAATGAGCAGTTCTTC.

This chain uses TRBV5-1 with TRBJ2-1; a weak D match, TRBD2 (5 bases). Germline CDR1 SGHRS, CDR2 YFSETQ. V was clipped by 4 bases and J by 6 bases, with 14 bases between them. The CDR3 has 14 residues. In DNA form, the CDR3 reads TGCGCCAGCAGCCCCACTTCTAGCCTCAATGAGCAGTTCTTC. Its protein is CASSPTSSLNEQFF.

The chain carries TRBV19 and TRBJ1-5; perhaps TRBD1 as D (5 bases). CDR3 size: 13 residues. Germline CDR1 and CDR2: LNHDA and SQIVND (reference sequence). V dropped 3 bases and J dropped 6 bases, with 9 bases sitting between them. The CDR3 loop is CASSIREGQPQHF. CDR3 nucleotide sequence: TGTGCCAGTAGTATCAGGGAGGGTCAGCCCCAGCATTTT.

V is TRBV10-3 and J is TRBJ2-1; D gene uncertain. V lost 0 bases and J 9 bases, leaving 9 bases between the germline ends. The CDR3 has 13 amino acids. CDR1 is ENHRY and CDR2 is SYGVKD in the germline V gene. The CDR3 bases are TGTGCCATCAGTGAGTCTAGAGAGTTTGAGCAGTTCTTC. Protein: CAISESREFEQFF.

The chain's CDR3 is CASSEGFAVLGGPYQETQYF. As DNA, the CDR3 is TGTGCCAGCAGTGAAGGTTTCGCTGTCTTAGGGGGCCCGTACCAAGAGACCCAGTACTTC. This chain links TRBV6-1 with TRBJ2-5; 7 bases agree with TRBD1. From germline, CDR1 is MNHNS and CDR2 SASEGT. The trim removed 1 base at V and 0 bases at J, leaving 17 bases unmatched. This CDR3 is built from 20 residues.